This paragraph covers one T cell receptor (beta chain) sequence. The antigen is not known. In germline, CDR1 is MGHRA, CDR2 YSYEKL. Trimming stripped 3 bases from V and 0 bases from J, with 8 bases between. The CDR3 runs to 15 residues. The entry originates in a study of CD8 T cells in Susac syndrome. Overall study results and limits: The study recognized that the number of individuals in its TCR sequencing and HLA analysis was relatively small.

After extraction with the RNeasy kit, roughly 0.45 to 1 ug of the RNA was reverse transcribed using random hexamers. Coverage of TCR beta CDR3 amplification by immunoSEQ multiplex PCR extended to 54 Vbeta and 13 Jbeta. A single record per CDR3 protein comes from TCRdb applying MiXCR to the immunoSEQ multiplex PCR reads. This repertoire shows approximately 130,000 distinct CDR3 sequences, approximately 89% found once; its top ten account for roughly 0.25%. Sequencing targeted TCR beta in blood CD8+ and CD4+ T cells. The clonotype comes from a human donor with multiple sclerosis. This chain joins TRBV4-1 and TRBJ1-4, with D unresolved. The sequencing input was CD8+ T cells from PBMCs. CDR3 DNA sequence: TGCGCCAGCAGCCAGACACCAGCAACTAATGAAAAACTGTTTTTT. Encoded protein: CASSQTPATNEKLFF.